These T cell receptor beta chains were read from a single sample in a study of control samples from healthy donors and cancer patients. Here immunoSEQ multiplex PCR was the method, and the copy in TCRdb shows in-frame clones only, minus some. The sample lists about 170,000 clones, roughly 95% occurring once. Sequenced: blood. Source of these receptors: an older woman in good health. CDR3s include the opening cysteine and the closing phenylalanine or tryptophan. A D gene is named only where the DNA matches it firmly. Size is stated for part of the rows, as once, few or many counts, or as a class when the clone is expanded.

TRBJ2-7 . . TRBV5-6 CASSQTGGLEQYF TGTGCCAGCAGCCAAACCGGGGGGCTCGAGCAGTACTTC
TRBJ2-1 once TRBD2 TRBV5-5 CASSEFWLAGAREQFF TGTGCCAGCAGCGAGTTCTGGCTAGCGGGGGCCCGGGAGCAGTTCTTC
TRBJ1-4 once . TRBV2 CASSENGAQEKLFF TGTGCCAGCAGTGAAAATGGGGCTCAAGAAAAACTGTTTTTT
TRBJ2-7 . . TRBV15 CATSRVATNYEQYF TGTGCCACCAGCAGAGTCGCGACTAACTACGAGCAGTACTTC
TRBJ1-2 . . TRBV7-9 CASSLGGSHANYGYTF TGTGCCAGCAGCTTAGGGGGCAGCCACGCTAACTATGGCTACACCTTC
TRBJ2-1 . . TRBV29-1 CSELPQNEQFF TGCAGCGAACTTCCCCAAAATGAGCAGTTCTTC
TRBJ2-7 . TRBD1 TRBV6-2/TRBV6-3 CASSTHSGQGNEQYF TGTGCCAGCAGTACTCACTCGGGACAGGGTAACGAGCAGTACTTC
TRBJ1-2 . TRBD1 TRBV27 CASRDSRTNYGYTF TGTGCCAGTAGGGACAGCCGGACTAACTATGGCTACACCTTC
TRBJ1-6 . TRBD1 TRBV27 CASMTKDRGFYNSPLHF TGTGCCAGCATGACGAAAGACAGGGGATTCTATAATTCACCCCTCCACTTT
TRBJ2-1 . TRBD2 TRBV3-1/TRBV3-2 CASSQASGGPGEQFF TGTGCCAGCAGCCAAGCTAGCGGGGGGCCTGGTGAGCAGTTCTTC
TRBJ2-3 . TRBD1 TRBV4-1 CASSQTGAIITDTQYF TGCGCCAGCAGCCAAACAGGGGCCATTATCACAGATACGCAGTATTTT
TRBJ2-7 . . TRBV7-8 CASSLERLGYEQYF TGTGCCAGCAGCCTAGAACGCCTGGGGTACGAGCAGTACTTC
TRBJ1-4 . . TRBV7-9 CASSTDRRQSEKLFF TGTGCCAGCAGCACAGACAGGAGGCAGAGTGAAAAACTGTTTTTT
TRBJ2-3 . . TRBV18 CASSPPRGSTDTQYF TGTGCCAGCTCACCACCTAGGGGTAGCACAGATACGCAGTATTTT
TRBJ2-3 . TRBD2 TRBV7-8 CASSRTSGGFSTDTQYF TGTGCCAGCAGCCGGACTAGCGGGGGTTTTAGCACAGATACGCAGTATTTT
TRBJ1-4 . . TRBV18 CASSPFDSTTNEKLFF TGTGCCAGCTCACCCTTCGACAGCACAACTAATGAAAAACTGTTTTTT
TRBJ2-3 once . TRBV5-4 CASSLTVARGSDTQYF TGTGCCAGCAGCTTGACTGTAGCGCGGGGTAGTGATACGCAGTATTTT
TRBJ2-1 . TRBD2 TRBV27 CASSVRGGRSNEQFF TGTGCCAGCAGTGTGCGGGGGGGGAGGAGCAATGAGCAGTTCTTC